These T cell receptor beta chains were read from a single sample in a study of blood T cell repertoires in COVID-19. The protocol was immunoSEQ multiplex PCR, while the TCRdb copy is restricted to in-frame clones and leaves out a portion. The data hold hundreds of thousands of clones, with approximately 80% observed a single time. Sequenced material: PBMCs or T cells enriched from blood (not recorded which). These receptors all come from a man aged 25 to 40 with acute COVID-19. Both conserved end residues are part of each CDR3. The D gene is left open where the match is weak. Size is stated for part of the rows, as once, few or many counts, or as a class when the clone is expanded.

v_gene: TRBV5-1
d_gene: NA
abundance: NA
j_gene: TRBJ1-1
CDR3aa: CASSPEGTEAFF
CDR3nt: TGCGCCAGCAGCCCGGAGGGCACTGAAGCTTTCTTT

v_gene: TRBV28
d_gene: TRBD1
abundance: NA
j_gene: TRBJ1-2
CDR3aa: CASSETGGIYGYTF
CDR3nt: TGTGCCAGCAGTGAGACAGGGGGCATATATGGCTACACCTTC

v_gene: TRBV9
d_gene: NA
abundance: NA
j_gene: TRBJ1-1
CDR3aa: CASSPIPHRDTEAFF
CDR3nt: TGTGCCAGCAGCCCCATCCCGCACAGGGATACTGAAGCTTTCTTT

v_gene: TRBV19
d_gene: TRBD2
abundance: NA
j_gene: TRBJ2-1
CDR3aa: CASGRAGGLNEQFF
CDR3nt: TGTGCCAGTGGCAGAGCGGGGGGCCTGAATGAGCAGTTCTTC

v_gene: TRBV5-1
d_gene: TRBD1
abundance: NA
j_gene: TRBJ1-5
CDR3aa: CASRNDREDQPQHF
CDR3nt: TGCGCCAGTCGGAATGACAGGGAGGATCAGCCCCAGCATTTT

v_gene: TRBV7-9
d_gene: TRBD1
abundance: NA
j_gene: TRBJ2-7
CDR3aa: CASSLRDSSYEQYF
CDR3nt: TGTGCCAGCAGCTTACGGGACAGCTCCTACGAGCAGTACTTC

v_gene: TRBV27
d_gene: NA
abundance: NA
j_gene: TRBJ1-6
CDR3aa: CASSGGTGYSPLHF
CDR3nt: TGTGCCTCCTCGGGGGGAACAGGGTATTCACCCCTCCACTTT

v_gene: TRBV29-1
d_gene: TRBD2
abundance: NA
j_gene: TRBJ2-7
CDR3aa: CSAPGGAGEQYF
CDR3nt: TGCAGCGCTCCCGGGGGGGCAGGCGAGCAGTACTTC

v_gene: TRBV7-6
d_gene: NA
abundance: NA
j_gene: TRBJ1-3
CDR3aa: CASGPGVAGNTIYF
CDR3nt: TGTGCCAGCGGCCCAGGGGTAGCTGGAAACACCATATATTTT

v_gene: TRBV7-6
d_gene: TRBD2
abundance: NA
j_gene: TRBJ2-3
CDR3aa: CASSSLAGGQSDTQYF
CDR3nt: TGTGCCAGCAGCTCTTTAGCGGGGGGGCAATCAGATACGCAGTATTTT

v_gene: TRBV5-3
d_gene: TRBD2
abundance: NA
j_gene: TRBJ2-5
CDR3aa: CARAIRAGGKETQYF
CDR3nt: TGTGCCAGAGCCATAAGGGCGGGGGGAAAAGAGACCCAGTACTTC

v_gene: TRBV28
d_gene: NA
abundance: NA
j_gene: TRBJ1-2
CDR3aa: CASSLPMGGGYTF
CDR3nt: TGTGCCAGCAGCTTGCCAATGGGGGGAGGCTACACCTTC

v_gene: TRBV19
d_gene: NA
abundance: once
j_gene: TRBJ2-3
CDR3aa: CASTELGQTTDTQYF
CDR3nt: TGTGCCAGTACCGAACTCGGACAGACCACAGATACGCAGTATTTT

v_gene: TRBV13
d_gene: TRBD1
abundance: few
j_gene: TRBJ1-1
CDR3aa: CASSSRDRGLKTEAFF
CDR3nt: TGTGCCAGCAGCTCCCGGGACAGGGGATTGAAAACTGAAGCTTTCTTT

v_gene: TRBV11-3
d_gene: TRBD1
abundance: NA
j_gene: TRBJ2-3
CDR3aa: CASSRQGSMSDTQYF
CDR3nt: TGTGCCAGCAGCCGACAGGGGTCAATGTCAGATACGCAGTATTTT